What follows are 23 T cell receptor beta chains derived from one specimen sequenced in a study of T-cell reconstitution after alpha-beta-depleted transplantation in children. The TCRbeta library incorporated unique molecular identifiers. In TCRdb, the PCR reads were re-called with MiXCR into one record per CDR3 protein. This sample has about 640,000 distinct CDR3 sequences, with 10% to 15% found just once. Sample: PBMCs, mostly from graft donor cells, taken 360 days after TCRalphabeta/CD19-depleted stem cell transplant. These receptors were taken from a male patient between 5 and 17 years old who had a stem cell transplant for acute myeloid leukemia, so the T cells may come from the graft donor.

A few counts support this clonotype. CDR3 amino acids: CASSLKGTGTQYF. CDR3 sequence (DNA): TGTGCCAGCAGTTTGAAGGGGACGGGTACGCAGTATTTT. The V gene is TRBV28, the J gene TRBJ2-3, with D perhaps assigned TRBD1 or TRBD2 (5 bases each). The CDR3 totals 13 residues. Germline loops: CDR1 MDHEN, CDR2 SYDVKM. V was cut by 3 bases and J by 8 bases, with 12 bases left in between. The whole variable domain, remainder taken from reference TRBV28 and TRBJ2-3, is DVKVTQSSRYLVKRTGEKVFLECVQDMDHENMFWYRQDPGLGLRLIYFSYDVKMKEKGDIPEGYSVSREKKERFSLILESASTNQTSMYLCASSLKGTGTQYFGPGTRLTVL.

The sample holds many counts of this clonotype. This chain uses TRBV7-3 with TRBJ2-2; TRBD1 aligns across 7 bases. V lost 5 bases and J lost 0; bases outside the gene matches: 9. The CDR3 totals 17 residues. Germline V gives CDR1 SGHTA, CDR2 FQGTGA. For the CDR3, the DNA is TGTGCCAGCAGCATACTACAGGGGCCAGCGAACACCGGGGAGCTGTTTTTT. It is translated as CASSILQGPANTGELFF.

This clonotype was seen a few times. The CDR3 nucleotides read TGTGCCAGCAGCCTCGCCGGCGACAGGAGCGATCAGCCCCAGCATTTT. It encodes CASSLAGDRSDQPQHF. The chain combines TRBV6-2 or TRBV6-3 with TRBJ1-5, with D possibly TRBD1 on 6 matching bases. The V end was cut by 6 bases, the J end by 5 bases, with 20 bases between. Germline V gene sequence: CDR1 MNHEY, CDR2 SVGEGT. This CDR3 contains 16 residues.

This clonotype was detected only a few times. This chain links TRBV5-1 with TRBJ2-4; a possible D gene is TRBD1 (6 bases). The V gene's germline CDR1 is SGHRS and CDR2 YFSETQ. The CDR3 sequence is 22 residues long. V was trimmed by 0 bases and J by 0 bases, leaving 28 bases between them. The CDR3 loop is CASSLGATRREDSPLAKNIQYF. The DNA for the CDR3 is TGCGCCAGCAGCTTGGGGGCCACGAGGCGAGAGGACAGCCCCTTAGCCAAAAACATTCAGTACTTC.

This clonotype was counted only a few times. V and J are TRBV7-9 and TRBJ2-1, with 13 bases aligning to TRBD2. With V trimmed by 4 bases and J by 4 bases, 7 bases remained unmatched. Germline values: CDR1 SEHNR, CDR2 FQNEAQ (reference sequence). The CDR3 is made up of 17 amino acids. CDR3 loop: CASSSITGLAGYNEQFF. The CDR3 coding sequence is TGTGCCAGCAGCTCAATTACGGGACTAGCGGGATACAATGAGCAGTTCTTC.

This clonotype was counted a few times. This chain uses TRBV20-1 with TRBJ2-5; the D gene is possibly TRBD2 (6 bases). The length of the CDR3 is 14 residues. Germline values: CDR1 DFQATT, CDR2 SNEGSKA (reference sequence). Trimming took 5 bases from V and 2 from J, leaving 15 bases between them. The CDR3 reads CSARSGINQETQYF. In DNA, the CDR3 is TGCAGTGCTCGTAGCGGAATAAATCAAGAGACCCAGTACTTC.

This clonotype was recorded a few times. The chain couples TRBV5-1 to TRBJ2-7, with 9 bases fitting TRBD2. The ends lost 10 bases at V and 1 base at J; junction bases unmatched: 3. In germline, CDR1 is SGHRS, CDR2 YFSETQ. This CDR3 has 12 amino acids. The CDR3, as DNA: TGCGCCGGTCTAGCGGGATCCTACGAGCAGTACTTC. Its protein is CAGLAGSYEQYF.

This clonotype was counted only a few times. The CDR3 sequence: CASSRAGGEQPQHF. In DNA form, the CDR3 reads TGTGCCAGCAGTCGGGCAGGGGGGGAACAGCCCCAGCATTTT. This chain joins TRBV12-3 or TRBV12-4 and TRBJ1-5; TRBD1 matches 7 bases. With 5 bases clipped from V and 7 bases from J, the junction kept 8 bases outside the gene matches. This CDR3 region has 14 residues.

This chain links TRBV29-1 with TRBJ2-6, with no clear D. Trimming took off 4 bases at V and 1 base at J, with 5 bases between the two ends. The CDR3 contains 13 residues. CDR1 is SQVTM, CDR2 ANQGSEA, per germline. CDR3 in amino acids: CSVGVSGANVLTF. The CDR3 bases are TGCAGCGTTGGAGTATCTGGGGCCAACGTCCTGACTTTC.

The chain joins TRBV12-3 or TRBV12-4 to TRBJ1-5; D is unclear. The CDR3 runs to 15 residues. Trimming left V 2 bases short and J 0 bases short, with 8 bases between. This CDR3 is CASSLLGFSNQPQHF. The CDR3 DNA is TGTGCCAGCAGTTTATTAGGGTTTAGCAATCAGCCCCAGCATTTT.

This clonotype was observed at least ten times. V usage is TRBV4-3 and J usage is TRBJ2-3; TRBD2 matches at 11 bases. This CDR3 contains 17 residues. V shed 1 base and J 0 bases; nucleotides not matched to a gene: 3. The germline V gene has CDR1 LGHNA and CDR2 YSLEER. The CDR3 bases are TGCGCCAGCAGCCAAGTGGGGACTAGCGGTAGCACAGATACGCAGTATTTT. Encoded protein: CASSQVGTSGSTDTQYF.

This clonotype appeared many times. CDR3 DNA sequence: TGTGCCAGCAGTGCCCCCGGGACAGGGGCCTACGAGCAGTACTTC. Translating it yields CASSAPGTGAYEQYF. V gene TRBV12-3 or TRBV12-4 combines with J gene TRBJ2-7; TRBD1 matches at 10 bases. There are 15 residues in the CDR3. With V trimmed by 5 bases and J by 2 bases, 6 bases remained unmatched.

This clonotype was recorded a few times. The gene calls are TRBV4-1 and TRBJ2-1; 9 bases agree with TRBD2. CDR3 length equals 17 residues. V trimming: 1 base; J trimming: 4 bases; junction bases outside the gene matches: 8. The germline V gene encodes CDR1 MGHRA and CDR2 YSYEKL. In DNA form, the CDR3 reads TGCGCCAGCAGCCAAGTCCCGGCTAGCGGGGTATACAATGAGCAGTTCTTC. This codes for CASSQVPASGVYNEQFF.

This clonotype occurred a few times. The CDR3 is CSSRTSGTPDTQYF. DNA of the CDR3: TGCAGCTCTCGGACTAGCGGGACCCCAGATACGCAGTATTTT. The gene calls are TRBV29-1 and TRBJ2-3; 12 bases are a match to TRBD2. J was trimmed by 4 bases and V by 8 bases; bases with no gene match: 7. From germline, CDR1 is SQVTM and CDR2 ANQGSEA. This CDR3 is built from 14 residues.

The sample holds a few counts of this clonotype. Here the CDR3 reads CASINWREGGETQYF. The CDR3 DNA is TGTGCCAGCATTAACTGGCGGGAGGGAGGAGAGACCCAGTACTTC. The chain joins TRBV12-3 or TRBV12-4 to TRBJ2-5, with 9 positions matching TRBD2. This CDR3 region has 15 residues. The J segment lost 4 bases and the V segment lost 7 bases, leaving 10 bases of the junction unmatched.

Here the CDR3 DNA reads TGTGCCAGCAGCCAAGATTTGGCCACAAGAGAGACCCAGTACTTC. This sequence encodes CASSQDLATRETQYF. The gene calls are TRBV4-2 and TRBJ2-5, with D hard to call. Trimming removed 0 bases at V and 4 bases at J, with 12 bases between. CDR1 LGHNA and CDR2 YNFKEQ come from the germline V gene. The CDR3 totals 15 residues.

The V call is TRBV20-1, the J call TRBJ2-7; D remains ambiguous. Trimming stripped 0 bases from V and 2 bases from J, with 20 bases between. The CDR3 sequence is 17 residues long. Germline values: CDR1 DFQATT, CDR2 SNEGSKA (reference sequence). Here the CDR3 reads CSARDTSTWAATYEQYF. Written as DNA, the CDR3 is TGCAGTGCTAGAGATACAAGTACCTGGGCAGCTACCTACGAGCAGTACTTC.

The table lists this clonotype with a few counts. This chain joins TRBV6-2 or TRBV6-3 and TRBJ1-1; perhaps TRBD1 as D (6 bases). The V end lost 5 bases, the J end lost 11 bases, and 12 bases lay between the germline ends. Germline CDR1 is MNHEY and CDR2 is SVGEGT. This CDR3 has 11 residues. The CDR3 nucleotides are TGTGCCAGCAGTCGACAGGACGGGGCTTTCTTT. Translated, it gives CASSRQDGAFF.

This clonotype came up a few times. The chain is built from TRBV20-1 and TRBJ2-7; 10 bases map to TRBD1. V lost 5 bases, J lost 1 base, and 11 bases stayed unmatched. Germline lookup yields CDR1 DFQATT and CDR2 SNEGSKA (reference sequence). The CDR3 spans 16 residues. CDR3 coding DNA: TGCAGTGCTCATCCTATCCGGGACAGGGGTTCCTACGAGCAGTACTTC. Translating it yields CSAHPIRDRGSYEQYF.

In its sample, this clonotype was seen many times. The chain carries TRBV25-1 and TRBJ2-5; no definite D call. CDR3 length: 13 amino acids. Trimming took 6 bases from V and 1 from J, leaving 9 bases between them. The germline CDR1 and CDR2 sequences are MGHDK and SYGVNS. The CDR3 is CASSLWAQETQYF. CDR3 nucleotide sequence: TGTGCCAGCAGCCTCTGGGCCCAAGAGACCCAGTACTTC.

The J gene is TRBJ2-1, the V gene TRBV29-1; D call uncertain. CDR1 is SQVTM, CDR2 ANQGSEA, per germline. This CDR3 is 13 amino acids long. V lost 2 bases and J 3 bases, leaving 8 bases between the germline ends. CDR3 nucleotide sequence: TGCAGCGTTGAACTGGCGGTCTACAATGAGCAGTTCTTC. This codes for CSVELAVYNEQFF.

This clonotype was detected only a few times. The rearrangement links TRBV9 to TRBJ2-7; 7 positions match TRBD2. This CDR3 region has 15 residues. Trimming took 3 bases from V and 1 from J; bases not matched to a gene: 7. The V gene's germline CDR1 is SGDLS and CDR2 YYNGEE. The chain's CDR3 is CASSAGVAGSYEQYF. The DNA for the CDR3 is TGTGCCAGCAGCGCTGGGGTAGCGGGTTCCTACGAGCAGTACTTC.

V usage is TRBV27 and J usage is TRBJ2-1; D remains unclear. The ends were cut back, 10 bases at V and 5 bases at J, with 15 bases in the middle. In germline, CDR1 is MNHEY, CDR2 SMNVEV (reference sequence). This CDR3 is 13 amino acids long. CDR3 protein: CATQTLLDNEQFF. The CDR3 DNA reads as TGTGCCACACAGACGTTACTCGACAATGAGCAGTTCTTC.